A single sample is the source of the 32 T cell receptor beta chains below, sequenced in a study of Tregs in tolerant kidney transplant recipients. Clones were read by immunoSEQ multiplex PCR, and TCRdb kept only the in-frame ones, dropping some. The sample's table shows approximately 35,000 clones. This sample comprised CD8+ T cells from blood, obtained before the transplant. Receptor source: a human donor who received a combined kidney and bone marrow transplant.

For this clone: The read ends 3 residues early relative to the CDR3; the germline J gene fills the gap. The V gene is TRBV7-7, the J gene TRBJ1-6; no firm D call. Trimming removed 11 bases from V and 5 bases from J, with 10 bases in between. Germline CDR1 reads SSHAT; CDR2 reads FNYEAQ (reference sequence). The CDR3 extends over 12 amino acids. The CDR3 bases that were read are TGTGCCGGTGTGCAGGATAATTCACCC. Its protein is CAGVQDNSP. The complete CDR3 protein is CAGVQDNSPLHF. Full variable domain (rest looked up from reference TRBV7-7 and TRBJ1-6): GAGVSQSPRYKVTKRGQDVTLRCDPISSHATLYWYQQALGQGPEFLTYFNYEAQPDKSGLPSDRFSAERPEGSISTLTIQRTEQRDSAMYRCAGVQDNSPLHFGNGTRLTVT.

CDR3 loop: CASSYSGTSTDTQYF. Partial CDR3 DNA: TGTGCCAGCAGTTACTCCGGGACTAGCACAGATACG. The V gene is TRBV6-2 or TRBV6-3, the J gene TRBJ2-3; D might be TRBD2 (6 bases). The read ends 3 residues shy of where the CDR3 ends; the end is completed using the germline J gene. Germline CDR1 reads MNHEY; CDR2 reads SVGEGT. The germline V and J ends were trimmed by 0 bases and 0 bases, with 7 bases remaining between them. The CDR3 has 15 residues.

In regard to this clone: The read stops 3 residues short of the end of the CDR3; the missing end is completed from the germline J gene. The chain is built from TRBV5-6 and TRBJ2-3; D is possibly TRBD1 (5 bases). V gave up 0 bases and J gave up 3 bases, with 8 bases separating them. Per the germline V gene, CDR1 is SGHDT and CDR2 is YYEEEE. This CDR3 spans 14 amino acids. Incomplete CDR3 DNA: TGTGCCAGCAGCTTGGCAGGGCGTACAGATACG. Residues: CASSLAGRTDT. The whole CDR3 region reads CASSLAGRTDTQYF.

About this clone: The read terminates 3 residues before the CDR3 end, so the remaining end is supplied by the germline J gene. The gene calls are TRBV6-2 or TRBV6-3 and TRBJ1-5, with 8 bases matching TRBD1. The germline V gene has CDR1 MNHEY and CDR2 SVGEGT. The CDR3 totals 13 residues. J lost 5 bases, V lost 10 bases, and 7 bases had no gene match. CDR3 loop: CATAPGGYQPQHF. The sequenced CDR3 bases are TGTGCCACCGCTCCAGGGGGCTATCAGCCC.

Note on this clone: The read ends 3 residues shy of where the CDR3 ends; the end is completed using the germline J gene. This rearrangement joins TRBV7-6 to TRBJ1-2, with unresolved D. CDR3 length: 13 amino acids. The ends were cut back, 3 bases at V and 4 bases at J, with 9 bases in the middle. CDR1 SGHVS and CDR2 FNYEAQ come from the germline V gene. CDR3 loop: CASSFSVGYGYTF. CDR3 bases read: TGTGCCAGCAGCTTTTCAGTTGGCTATGGC.

Concerning this clone: The read stops 3 residues short of the end of the CDR3; the missing end is completed from the germline J gene. This chain connects TRBV2 to TRBJ2-1; D is perhaps TRBD1 (6 bases). V was pared by 6 bases and J by 3 bases, with 12 bases between. The germline CDR1 and CDR2 sequences are SNHLY and FYNNEI. The CDR3 covers 14 residues. The DNA read from the CDR3 is TGTGCCAGCAGGGACAGTATATTCTACAATGAG. Encoded protein: CASRDSIFYNE. The whole CDR3 reads CASRDSIFYNEQFF.

Remarks on this clone: The read is 3 residues too short to cover the CDR3 end, so that end is filled in from the germline J gene. This chain joins TRBV19 and TRBJ2-2; possibly TRBD2 for D (5 bases). CDR3 length: 15 amino acids. Per germline, CDR1 LNHDA and CDR2 SQIVND (reference sequence). Trimming pared 5 bases from V and 3 bases from J, leaving 13 bases between. The CDR3 DNA, read in part, is TGTGCCAGTAGTTCCCTTGACGGGGACACCGGGGAG. This encodes CASSSLDGDTGE. The whole CDR3 protein reads CASSSLDGDTGELFF.

The sequenced part of the CDR3 DNA is TGTGCCAGCAGCCCTAGACAGGGGGCACGGACTGAA. Translation: CASSPRQGARTE. The whole CDR3 sequence is CASSPRQGARTEAFF. The chain is built from TRBV6-2 or TRBV6-3 and TRBJ1-1; 10 bases match TRBD1. Read data end 3 residues before the CDR3 end; the end is taken from the germline J gene. V lost 6 bases, J lost 5 bases, and 9 bases stayed unmatched. The CDR3 totals 15 residues. Germline loops: CDR1 MNHEY, CDR2 SVGEGT.

CDR3 DNA, as far as it was read: TGTGCCAGTAGTCGCAGGACTAGCGGGCTCTACAATGAG. Translated: CASSRRTSGLYNE. The whole CDR3 region reads CASSRRTSGLYNEQFF. The V gene is TRBV19, the J gene TRBJ2-1, with 11 bases matching TRBD2. The CDR3 goes on 3 residues after the read ends, and that part is filled in from the germline J gene. The CDR3 extends over 16 amino acids. Germline CDR1 and CDR2: LNHDA and SQIVND (reference sequence). After removal of 5 bases from V and 3 bases from J, the junction contained 6 bases not matched to a gene. Complete variable domain (other parts from reference TRBV19 and TRBJ2-1): DGGITQSPKYLFRKEGQNVTLSCEQNLNHDAMYWYRQDPGQGLRLIYYSQIVNDFQKGDIAEGYSVSREKKESFPLTVTSAQKNPTAFYLCASSRRTSGLYNEQFFGPGTRLTVL.

As regards this clone: The junction departs from germline at one end; a sequencing error may be responsible. The read falls 3 residues short of the CDR3 end, and the missing part is taken from the germline J gene. The gene calls are TRBV4-2 and TRBJ2-6; a possible D gene is TRBD1 (5 bases). The CDR3 is 18 residues long. Looked up from germline, CDR1 is LGHNA and CDR2 is YNFKEQ. The CDR3 bases that were read are TGCGCCAGCAGCCAAGATCCCCCAGGGTCCATGACCTCTTACGTC. This translates into CASSQDPPGSMTSYV. In full, the CDR3 reads CASSQDPPGSMTSYVLTF.

The sequenced part of the CDR3 DNA is TGTGCCAGCAGTTACTCTAGCGTAACTGAGGCAGATGAG. This encodes CASSYSSVTEADE. The CDR3 in its entirety is CASSYSSVTEADEQFF. The genes are TRBV6-2 or TRBV6-3 and TRBJ2-1, with D maybe TRBD2 (5 bases). Sequencing ends 3 residues short of the CDR3 end; the germline J gene provides the rest. Trimming cost V 0 bases and J 8 bases, with 17 bases left between them. Germline loops: CDR1 MNHEY, CDR2 SVGEGT. The CDR3 is 16 residues long.

Details on this clone: The read terminates 3 residues ahead of where the CDR3 ends, so the germline J gene completes it. V and J are TRBV5-4 and TRBJ2-7, with a weak D call TRBD1 (6 bases). Trimming took 2 bases from V and 3 from J, leaving 9 bases between them. The CDR3 length is 13 residues. The germline CDR1 and CDR2 sequences are SGHNT and YYREEE (reference sequence). The CDR3 sequence is CASSLRQDYEQYF. Partial CDR3 DNA: TGTGCCAGCAGCTTAAGACAGGACTACGAG.

Concerning this clone: The CDR3 end falls 3 residues outside the read, so it is completed with the germline J gene. The J gene is TRBJ1-2, the V gene TRBV20-1; the D gene is possibly TRBD1 (5 bases). This CDR3 is 15 amino acids long. Germline-derived CDR1 and CDR2 are DFQATT and SNEGSKA (reference sequence). V was trimmed by 6 bases and J by 2 bases, leaving 19 bases between them. CDR3 sequence reads: CSAPPAGGGNYGYTF. The sequenced CDR3 bases are TGCAGTGCGCCGCCGGCCGGGGGGGGGAACTATGGC.

Of note for this clone: The observed sequence ends 3 residues before the CDR3 terminus, with the missing tail filled in from the germline J gene. The gene calls are TRBV19 and TRBJ2-1, with 8 nucleotides matching TRBD2. The CDR3 has 15 residues. Germline V CDR1 and CDR2: LNHDA, SQIVND (reference sequence). J lost 4 bases, V lost 1 base, and 3 bases had no gene match. Partial CDR3 DNA: TGTGCCAGTAGTATAGGTAGCGGGGAGTACAATGAG. Its translation is CASSIGSGEYNE. The complete CDR3 sequence is CASSIGSGEYNEQFF.

Regarding this clone: The read ends 3 residues early relative to the CDR3; the germline J gene fills the gap. This chain connects TRBV6-2 or TRBV6-3 to TRBJ2-1, with TRBD1 matching 7 bases. The V segment lost 6 bases and the J segment 4 bases; nucleotides outside the gene matches: 6. This CDR3 spans 14 amino acids. From germline, CDR1 is MNHEY and CDR2 SVGEGT. Here the CDR3 reads CASRYRGEYNEQFF. CDR3 bases read: TGTGCCAGCAGGTACAGGGGTGAGTACAATGAG.

Note on this clone: The read ends 3 residues early relative to the CDR3; the germline J gene fills the gap. This sequence joins TRBV11-2 and TRBJ2-7; no clear D. Trimming stripped 3 bases from V and 5 bases from J, with 11 bases between. This CDR3 has 13 residues. The germline V gene encodes CDR1 SGHAT and CDR2 FQNNGV. Here the CDR3 reads CASSFSEVHEQYF. The CDR3 bases that were read are TGTGCCAGCAGCTTCTCCGAGGTCCACGAG. Looking up the rest from reference TRBV11-2 and TRBJ2-7 gives the full variable domain: EAGVAQSPRYKIIEKRQSVAFWCNPISGHATLYWYQQILGQGPKLLIQFQNNGVVDDSQLPKDRFSAERLKGVDSTLKIQPAKLEDSAVYLCASSFSEVHEQYFGPGTRLTVT.

In the case of this clone: One end of the junction is discordant with germline, which a read error may explain. The read ends 3 residues early relative to the CDR3; the germline J gene fills the gap. This rearrangement joins TRBV19 to TRBJ1-2; perhaps TRBD1 as D (6 bases). The germline V gene has CDR1 LNHDA and CDR2 SQIVND (reference sequence). The CDR3 extends over 13 amino acids. The sequenced part of the CDR3 DNA is TGTGCCAGTAGAATAGACATGGGGGCCGGC. Amino acids: CASRIDMGAG. In full, the CDR3 is CASRIDMGAGYTF.

A word on this clone: The read finishes 3 residues shy of the CDR3 end, and the germline J gene is used to complete it. V is TRBV10-2 and J is TRBJ2-7, with a weak D call TRBD1 (5 bases). V was pared by 2 bases and J by 3 bases, with 17 bases between. The CDR3 has 16 amino acids. The germline gives CDR1 WSHSY, CDR2 SAAADI. CDR3 DNA, as far as it was read: TGCGCCAGCAGTGAGGGTCTGGCAGGGCCCATCTACGAG. This encodes CASSEGLAGPIYE. The entire CDR3 protein reads CASSEGLAGPIYEQYF.

Remarks on this clone: The DNA ends 3 residues before the CDR3 does, and the rest of the CDR3 is filled in from the germline J gene. The chain carries TRBV11-2 and TRBJ2-2; 9 bases fit TRBD1. The CDR3 length is 14 residues. With 5 bases clipped from V and 4 bases from J, the junction kept 2 bases outside the gene matches. From germline, CDR1 is SGHAT and CDR2 FQNNGV. CDR3 amino acids: CASSDRGVTGELFF. The CDR3 bases that were read are TGTGCCAGCAGCGACAGGGGGGTCACCGGGGAG.

The CDR3 sequence: CAWSVGGTEAFF. Incomplete CDR3 DNA: TGTGCCTGGAGTGTGGGGGGCACTGAA. The chain uses TRBV30 and TRBJ1-1, with D possibly TRBD1 on 5 matching bases. The read halts 3 residues ahead of the CDR3 end, with the missing end drawn from the germline J gene. Trimming left V 0 bases short and J 4 bases short, with 6 bases between. The CDR3 consists of 12 residues. The V gene's germline CDR1 is GTSNPN and CDR2 SVGIG (reference sequence).

As for this clone: A junction boundary mismatches the germline segment, possibly from a read error. Read coverage stops 3 residues before the CDR3 terminus; the germline J gene supplies the remainder. This chain joins TRBV7-2 and TRBJ2-3; TRBD1 is a possible D gene (5 bases). The CDR3 loop spans 14 amino acids. Germline lookup yields CDR1 SGHTA and CDR2 FQGNSA. Partial CDR3 DNA: TGTGCCAGCAGCCCCACTGGATCCACAGGTACG. Protein sequence: CASSPTGSTGT. In full, the CDR3 reads CASSPTGSTGTQYF.

Regarding this clone: Read coverage stops 3 residues before the CDR3 terminus; the germline J gene supplies the remainder. The chain joins TRBV19 to TRBJ2-7; 10 bases are a match to TRBD1. The CDR3 is 14 amino acids. J was trimmed by 4 bases and V by 3 bases; bases with no gene match: 3. Germline values: CDR1 LNHDA, CDR2 SQIVND (reference sequence). This CDR3 is CASSIGQGGYEQYF. The part of the CDR3 DNA that was read is TGTGCCAGTAGTATCGGACAGGGGGGGTACGAG.

The covered CDR3 bases are TGCGCCAGCAGCCCGACAGGAAAAGAGACC. It translates to CASSPTGKET. The complete CDR3 sequence is CASSPTGKETQYF. The V gene is TRBV5-1, the J gene TRBJ2-5; D might be TRBD1 (6 bases). From the germline J gene comes the end of the CDR3, since the read stops 3 residues before it. Trimming removed 4 bases at V and 3 bases at J, with 10 bases between. CDR3 length: 13 amino acids. Germline V gives CDR1 SGHRS, CDR2 YFSETQ.

Comments on this clone: The CDR3 is cut off 3 residues early in the read; its end comes from the germline J gene. The chain employs TRBV7-6 and TRBJ1-1, with unresolved D. The germline gives CDR1 SGHVS, CDR2 FNYEAQ. CDR3 length: 13 residues. Trimming took 1 base from V and 3 from J, leaving 6 bases between them. Partial CDR3 DNA: TGTGCCAGCAGCTTAGACGGGGACACTGAA. It yields the protein CASSLDGDTE. The full CDR3 protein is CASSLDGDTEAFF.

Points on this clone: The read is 3 residues too short to cover the CDR3 end, so that end is filled in from the germline J gene. The V call is TRBV7-8, the J call TRBJ2-3; D gene unclear. Looked up from germline, CDR1 is SGHVS and CDR2 is FQNEAQ. The CDR3 covers 13 residues. Trimming left V 5 bases short and J 3 bases short, with 9 bases between. CDR3 DNA, as far as it was read: TGTGCCAGCAGCCCGCACCTAACAGATACG. Its protein is CASSPHLTDT. The whole CDR3 is CASSPHLTDTQYF. Filled out from reference TRBV7-8 and TRBJ2-3, the complete variable domain reads GAGVSQSPRYKVAKRGQDVALRCDPISGHVSLFWYQQALGQGPEFLTYFQNEAQLDKSGLPSDRFFAERPEGSVSTLKIQRTQQEDSAVYLCASSPHLTDTQYFGPGTRLTVL.

As regards this clone: The read halts 3 residues ahead of the CDR3 end, with the missing end drawn from the germline J gene. The gene calls are TRBV11-2 and TRBJ2-3, with a weak D call TRBD2 (7 bases). V lost 5 bases and J 0 bases, leaving 12 bases between the germline ends. The CDR3 length is 15 residues. Germline CDR1 is SGHAT and CDR2 is FQNNGV. CDR3 DNA (partial): TGTGCCAGCAGCCCCCGGGGGGCGAGCACAGATACG. Translating gives CASSPRGASTDT. The whole CDR3 protein reads CASSPRGASTDTQYF.

About this clone: The CDR3 end falls 3 residues outside the read, so it is completed with the germline J gene. This sequence joins TRBV7-6 and TRBJ2-2, with TRBD2 matching 13 bases. This CDR3 region has 15 residues. V lost 7 bases to trimming and J lost 5 bases; unmatched junction nucleotides: 4. From germline, CDR1 is SGHVS and CDR2 FNYEAQ. The CDR3 spells CASTPLAGGTGELFF. Partial CDR3 DNA: TGTGCCAGCACCCCACTAGCGGGAGGGACCGGGGAG.

Notes on this clone: The CDR3 is cut off 3 residues early in the read; its end comes from the germline J gene. The chain joins TRBV6-4 to TRBJ1-2; D may be TRBD1 (5 bases). The V gene's germline CDR1 is MRHNA and CDR2 SNTAGT. The germline V and J ends were trimmed by 6 bases and 0 bases, with 11 bases remaining between them. This CDR3 has 14 amino acids. CDR3 sequence: CASSPTASNYGYTF. CDR3 DNA, as far as it was read: TGTGCCAGCAGCCCGACAGCATCTAACTATGGC.

Notes on this clone: Read coverage stops 3 residues before the CDR3 terminus; the germline J gene supplies the remainder. The chain has TRBV29-1 and TRBJ1-2; maybe TRBD1 (6 bases). The germline V gene has CDR1 SQVTM and CDR2 ANQGSEA. The V end lost 5 bases, the J end lost 4 bases, and 8 bases lay between the germline ends. The CDR3 covers 11 residues. CDR3 protein: CSVRGGYGYTF. CDR3 bases read: TGCAGCGTTCGAGGGGGCTATGGC.

In the case of this clone: The CDR3 goes on 3 residues after the read ends, and that part is filled in from the germline J gene. V usage is TRBV13 and J usage is TRBJ2-1; TRBD2 aligns across 8 bases. Germline V gene sequence: CDR1 PRHDT, CDR2 FYEKMQ (reference sequence). This CDR3 comprises 19 residues. J lost 0 bases, V lost 5 bases, and 15 bases had no gene match. CDR3 DNA, as far as it was read: TGTGCCAGCAGCCCCGTCCACGGGGGGGTGGATAGCTCCTACAATGAG. It specifies CASSPVHGGVDSSYNE. The CDR3 reads in full as CASSPVHGGVDSSYNEQFF.

For this clone: The sequenced fragment ends 3 residues before the CDR3 boundary, so the rest is inferred from the germline J gene. The chain recombines TRBV6-1 with TRBJ1-1; possible D gene TRBD1, 6 bases. The CDR3 covers 12 residues. CDR1 MNHNS and CDR2 SASEGT come from the germline V gene. The V end was cut by 4 bases, the J end by 5 bases, with 8 bases between. The part of the CDR3 DNA that was read is TGTGCCAGCAGTGCCACAGGGACTGAA. Translation: CASSATGTE. The entire CDR3 reads CASSATGTEAFF.

For this clone: Sequence at one end of the junction differs from germline and may be a read error. From the germline J gene comes the end of the CDR3, since the read stops 3 residues before it. This chain joins TRBV7-9 and TRBJ2-1; TRBD1 is a possible D gene (6 bases). The CDR3 covers 13 residues. CDR1 SEHNR and CDR2 FQNEAQ come from the germline V gene (reference sequence). The part of the CDR3 DNA that was read is TGTTCCAGCAGCCCGACAGGTGTAGGTGAG. It translates to CSSSPTGVGE. The full CDR3 sequence reads CSSSPTGVGEQFF.